The 7 T cell receptor beta chains below all came from one sample that was sequenced in a study of shared clonotypes between healthy human individuals. Libraries were prepared by immunoSEQ multiplex PCR; TCRdb keeps only in-frame clonotypes and omits some of them. The sample contains about 2.3 million clones, over 90% of which appear only once. Sequencing input: naive CD4+ T cells from PBMCs. Subset meaning: CD45RA+ positively selected. The receptors shown here come from a man aged 18 to 29 in good health. Some clones in this sample may be carry-over from other donors' samples.

V gene TRBV5-4 combines with J gene TRBJ2-7; weak D call: TRBD1 (6 bases). Germline V lookup: CDR1 SGHNT, CDR2 YYREEE (reference sequence). There are 13 residues in the CDR3. V lost 7 bases and J lost 0, with 11 bases in between. The CDR3: CASREGGSYEQYF. DNA for the CDR3: TGTGCCAGCCGGGAAGGGGGCTCCTACGAGCAGTACTTC.

This clone has just one count. J is TRBJ2-3 and V is TRBV27; 15 bases are a match to TRBD2. From germline, CDR1 is MNHEY and CDR2 SMNVEV (reference sequence). V lost 6 bases and J lost 3; bases outside the gene matches: 10. The CDR3 loop spans 18 amino acids. In DNA form, the CDR3 reads TGTGCCAGCAGAGGACTAGCGGGAGGGAGTTTGTTGACAGATACGCAGTATTTT. Its protein is CASRGLAGGSLLTDTQYF.

This clone was observed once. The chain links TRBV6-5 to TRBJ1-1, with 9 bases matching TRBD1. Germline-derived CDR1 and CDR2 are MNHEY and SVGAGI. This CDR3 has 12 residues. The ends lost 6 bases at V and 10 bases at J; junction bases unmatched: 6. The CDR3 sequence: CASSPGDRAAFF. The CDR3 nucleotides are TGTGCCAGCAGCCCCGGGGACAGGGCAGCTTTCTTT.

In its sample, this clone was seen once. The rearrangement links TRBV5-4 to TRBJ2-7, with 7 positions matching TRBD1. V lost 1 base to trimming and J lost 4 bases; unmatched junction nucleotides: 14. Germline CDR1 is SGHNT and CDR2 is YYREEE (reference sequence). CDR3 length: 17 residues. The CDR3 DNA reads as TGTGCCAGCAGCTTGAGGCCGGGACAGAAGCTTACTTACGAGCAGTACTTC. Translating gives CASSLRPGQKLTYEQYF.

The V and J genes are TRBV2 and TRBJ2-1; no reliable D call. Germline CDR1 and CDR2: SNHLY and FYNNEI. The CDR3 consists of 15 residues. The V end was cut by 5 bases, the J end by 2 bases, with 13 bases between. Here the CDR3 DNA reads TGTGCCAGCAGTTCCCAGACACAAACCTACAATGAGCAGTTCTTC. Residues: CASSSQTQTYNEQFF.

This clone showed up just once. The chain carries TRBV11-2 and TRBJ2-3; D might be TRBD2 (6 bases). The germline gives CDR1 SGHAT, CDR2 FQNNGV. Trimming cost V 3 bases and J 2 bases, with 12 bases left between them. This CDR3 has 15 amino acids. CDR3 nucleotides: TGTGCCAGCAGCTTCCGGGGGTCCCTCACAGATACGCAGTATTTT. Protein product: CASSFRGSLTDTQYF.

Remarks on this clone: Other nucleotide sequences from this sample produce the same CDR3. This chain uses TRBV18 with TRBJ2-7; TRBD1 is a possible D gene (5 bases). The CDR3 is 14 residues long. V was cut by 3 bases and J by 3 bases, with 12 bases left in between. The germline gives CDR1 KGHSH, CDR2 LQKENI. CDR3: CASSPGQGLYEQYF. In DNA form, the CDR3 reads TGTGCCAGCTCACCGGGTCAGGGCCTCTACGAGCAGTACTTC.